These 13 T cell receptor beta chains share one sample of origin, sequenced in a study of CD8 T cells in ankylosing spondylitis. TCRdb recomputed calls from the 5' RACE reads with MiXCR, one row per CDR3 protein. The sample gives approximately 100,000 distinct CDR3 sequences, roughly 8.3% of which show up once; 9.9% is in the top ten. Specimen: blood, either unsorted or a sorted T cell fraction (not recorded which). Receptors were obtained from a male donor with ankylosing spondylitis or in good health (not recorded which).

This clonotype occurred many times. This rearrangement joins TRBV4-1 to TRBJ2-1, with TRBD2 matching 8 bases. This CDR3 contains 15 residues. The V gene end was trimmed by 6 bases and the J gene end by 3 bases; junction bases not matched to a gene: 7. Germline V gene sequence: CDR1 MGHRA, CDR2 YSYEKL. The CDR3 nucleotides are TGCGCCAGCAGTCCGGGAGGGAGGCGCTACAATGAGCAGTTCTTC. Translating it yields CASSPGGRRYNEQFF.

This clonotype was seen more than once but under ten times. This sequence joins TRBV7-9 and TRBJ2-1; 7 nucleotides align to TRBD2. CDR1 is SEHNR and CDR2 is FQNEAQ in the germline V gene (reference sequence). V lost 3 bases and J lost 0; bases outside the gene matches: 5. The CDR3 runs 16 residues. The CDR3 protein is CASSFRLALSYNEQFF. The DNA of the CDR3 is TGTGCCAGCAGCTTCAGACTAGCCCTCTCCTACAATGAGCAGTTCTTC. Based on the CDR3 plus reference TRBV7-9 and TRBJ2-1, the full variable domain is DTGVSQNPRHKITKRGQNVTFRCDPISEHNRLYWYRQTLGQGPEFLTYFQNEAQLEKSRLLSDRFSAERPKGSFSTLEIQRTEQGDSAMYLCASSFRLALSYNEQFFGPGTRLTVL.

This clonotype was recorded at least ten times. J is TRBJ2-3 and V is TRBV5-6, with 13 positions matching TRBD2. V was pared by 3 bases and J by 4 bases, with 5 bases of the junction left unmatched. Germline V lookup: CDR1 SGHDT, CDR2 YYEEEE. CDR3 length equals 16 residues. In nucleotides, the CDR3 is TGTGCCAGCAGCTCAGCCACTAGCGGGAGGGCAGATACGCAGTATTTT. Translation gives CASSSATSGRADTQYF.

In the case of this clonotype: A clone one base away is much larger, so this may be a read error. V usage is TRBV4-2 and J usage is TRBJ2-1; D remains ambiguous. With 4 bases removed from V and 0 bases from J, the gap between germline ends came to 7 bases. This CDR3 has 14 residues. Germline CDR1 LGHNA, CDR2 YNFKEQ. The DNA for the CDR3 is TGTGCCAGCAGCCCCAGTCTCTCCTACAATGAGCAGTTCTTC. This gives the protein CASSPSLSYNEQFF.

CDR3 in DNA: TGTGCCAGCAGTCTTGGGGGACAGGGTCGGGTCATTCAGTACTTC. Its protein product is CASSLGGQGRVIQYF. This chain uses TRBV27 with TRBJ2-4; 9 nucleotides agree with TRBD1. CDR1 is MNHEY, CDR2 SMNVEV, per germline (reference sequence). J lost 9 bases, V lost 5 bases, and 11 bases had no gene match. This CDR3 is built from 15 residues.

The chain couples TRBV11-2 to TRBJ1-2; D is unclear. The CDR3 totals 11 residues. V was pared by 3 bases and J by 7 bases, with 6 bases between. Germline V gene lookup returns CDR1 SGHAT and CDR2 FQNNGV. The CDR3 protein is CASSFQTGYTF. The CDR3, as DNA: TGTGCCAGCAGCTTTCAGACTGGCTACACCTTC.

This clonotype was seen many times. The CDR3 region has the DNA TGCAGTGCTAGAGAGATTGGTGAAAAACTGTTTTTT. Translation: CSAREIGEKLFF. The chain employs TRBV20-1 and TRBJ1-4; no reliable D call. Germline V gives CDR1 DFQATT, CDR2 SNEGSKA (reference sequence). V gave up 0 bases and J gave up 7 bases, with 6 bases separating them. The length of the CDR3 is 12 residues.

This clonotype was seen a handful of times. V gene TRBV2 combines with J gene TRBJ1-2; the D gene is possibly TRBD1 (5 bases). Germline lookup yields CDR1 SNHLY and CDR2 FYNNEI. The CDR3 is 15 amino acids. V lost 4 bases and J lost 4, with 16 bases in between. Written as DNA, the CDR3 is TGTGCCAGCAGTGTTAGAGGCGCAGGGACCTATGGCTACACCTTC. Translation: CASSVRGAGTYGYTF.

This clonotype was counted between two and nine times. V usage is TRBV12-3 or TRBV12-4 and J usage is TRBJ2-7; the match to TRBD1 covers 9 bases. The CDR3 runs 14 residues. Losses at the gene ends were 3 bases for V and 1 base for J; bases not matched to a gene: 1. The DNA of the CDR3 is TGTGCCAGCAGTTTTGGGACAGGGTCCTACGAGCAGTACTTC. The encoded protein is CASSFGTGSYEQYF.

This clonotype has more than one count but fewer than ten. CDR3 region: CSARVPGGRNTEAFF. The CDR3 DNA follows: TGCAGTGCTAGAGTCCCAGGGGGCAGGAACACTGAAGCTTTCTTT. This chain joins TRBV20-1 and TRBJ1-1, with 8 bases that match TRBD1. Germline CDR1 is DFQATT and CDR2 is SNEGSKA (reference sequence). V was clipped by 1 base and J by 1 base; unmatched bases: 5. The CDR3 runs to 15 residues.

This clonotype was recorded many times. This chain joins TRBV20-1 and TRBJ2-2; 7 nucleotides line up with TRBD1. The V gene end was trimmed by 5 bases and the J gene end by 0 bases; junction bases not matched to a gene: 6. The length of the CDR3 is 15 residues. Germline V CDR1 and CDR2: DFQATT, SNEGSKA (reference sequence). The CDR3 is CSASDRDTNTGELFF. CDR3 nucleotide sequence: TGCAGTGCTTCCGACAGGGATACGAACACCGGGGAGCTGTTTTTT.

This clonotype came up many times. The chain carries TRBV7-8 and TRBJ2-3; 12 bases line up with TRBD2. Germline V CDR1 and CDR2: SGHVS, FQNEAQ. The CDR3 has 16 amino acids. The junction had 8 bases not matched to a gene; V was cut back by 6 bases and J by 4 bases. CDR3 sequence reads: CASRTRLAGGADTQYF. CDR3 nucleotides: TGTGCCAGCAGAACAAGGCTAGCGGGAGGGGCAGATACGCAGTATTTT.

This clonotype has a count of ten or more. The rearrangement links TRBV20-1 to TRBJ1-4; D perhaps matches TRBD1 (6 bases). This CDR3 has 14 amino acids. Germline assignment: CDR1 DFQATT and CDR2 SNEGSKA (reference sequence). V lost 6 bases, J lost 6 bases, and 17 bases lay in between. As DNA, the CDR3 is TGCAGTGCCCCCCGGGCGGGGACACATGAAAAACTGTTTTTT. It encodes CSAPRAGTHEKLFF.